The entry that follows covers one T cell receptor beta chain sequence. The data stem from a study of shared clonotypes between healthy human individuals. V lost 5 bases and J lost 0, with 13 bases in between. This CDR3 contains 15 residues. Per germline, CDR1 MNHNS and CDR2 SASEGT. Clones were read by immunoSEQ multiplex PCR, and TCRdb kept only the in-frame ones, dropping some. The sample has about 610,000 clones; 97% are singletons. This chain connects TRBV6-1 to TRBJ1-2; no clear D. The sequenced sample was naive CD4+ T cells sorted from blood. Subset denoted: CD45RA+ positively selected. This sequence was found in a woman aged 30 to 39 in good health. The CDR3 spells CASSLWPTPNYGYTF. Here the CDR3 DNA reads TGTGCCAGCAGTTTATGGCCCACACCTAACTATGGCTACACCTTC.